Here is one TCR beta chain with its context. Its cognate antigen is unknown. Assay: immunoSEQ multiplex PCR; the TCRdb copy retains only in-frame clones and omits some. The data hold 2,500 to 3,000 clones, with 20% to 30% observed a single time. The record originates from a study of T cells in localized non-small cell lung cancer. The study's findings and limits: Researchers found a median around 57 of the top 100 tumor clones in adjacent lung.

The clonotype was recovered from a male donor at least 60 years old with stage II lung adenocarcinoma. The sequencing used normal lung tissue next to the tumor, collected before any cancer treatment.

Here the CDR3 reads CASSILTGREQYF. CDR3 DNA sequence: TGTGCCAGTAGTATCCTGACAGGGCGGGAGCAGTACTTC. The chain joins TRBV19 to TRBJ2-7; TRBD1 agrees at 7 bases. Germline loops: CDR1 LNHDA, CDR2 SQIVND (reference sequence). V lost 3 bases, J lost 7 bases, and 6 bases stayed unmatched. The CDR3 is made up of 13 amino acids. The complete variable domain, with remaining parts taken from reference TRBV19 and TRBJ2-7, reads DGGITQSPKYLFRKEGQNVTLSCEQNLNHDAMYWYRQDPGQGLRLIYYSQIVNDFQKGDIAEGYSVSREKKESFPLTVTSAQKNPTAFYLCASSILTGREQYFGPGTRLTVT.